This T cell receptor beta chain was obtained from a study of response to subunit inactivated influenza vaccine. Each CDR3 protein gets one entry after TCRdb re-called the RT-PCR reads with MiXCR. The sample has some 550,000 distinct CDR3 sequences; roughly 25% are singletons. There are a few counts of this clonotype. These data also formed part of another study, on T cells expressing NK-cell markers. That work states: UMIs accompanied the 5'RACE template switching by which TCR beta cDNA was made.

Sequenced material: CD4+ T cells sorted from PBMCs, taken roughly 12 days after vaccination. The sequence was obtained from a man in his forties or fifties who received an inactivated influenza vaccine.

In nucleotides, the CDR3 is TGCGGAGTAGTAACCCAAGAGACCCAGTACTTC. This translates into CGVVTQETQYF. The chain combines TRBV29-1 with TRBJ2-5, with no clear D. The V gene's germline CDR1 is SQVTM and CDR2 ANQGSEA. The CDR3 loop spans 11 amino acids.